This T cell receptor beta chain came from a study of T cells in Graves' hyperthyroidism and ophthalmopathy (dated by TCRdb to the late 2010s). About the study as a whole: Peripheral blood was sampled at the time of initial diagnosis, prior to any treatment. The approximately 100 discovery patients were divided at random into training and test sets in a 7:3 ratio. TCR Vbeta CDR3 sequencing of 120 to 150 peripheral blood samples (43 ophthalmopathy, 70 to 85 hyperthyroidism and roughly 17 progressor patients) is reported in the paper. To identify TCR V-J signatures that set the groups apart, the researchers used a discovery cohort of 90 to 100 patients, made up of some 41 with Graves' ophthalmopathy and 55 to 65 with stable Graves' hyperthyroidism. Thyroid tissue and blood T-cell repertoires from several Graves' hyperthyroidism patients were also compared in the study. After sampling, hyperthyroidism patients received methimazole starting at 30 mg daily, and ophthalmopathy patients received high-dose intravenous methylprednisolone. An independent validation cohort of 18 to 20 hyperthyroidism patients and 17 patients who later progressed to ophthalmopathy tested prospective prediction of ophthalmopathy.

The cysteine opens and the phenylalanine closes a CDR3 of 16 amino acids. Only CDR3 DNA remains: 48 bases, in frame from the first base. Here is what the overall study found, with its caveats: A 13 V-J signature model separated ophthalmopathy from stable hyperthyroidism, with 87.88% sensitivity and 81% to 82% specificity in cross-validation and 80%/75% in testing. During validation, the model predicted progression to ophthalmopathy a median of around six months ahead of onset, with almost 71% sensitivity and roughly 72% specificity. Most expanded thyroid clonotypes (frequency above 0.001) were also found in blood, which suggests that blood repertoires may mirror thyroid immune responses. No statistical method was used to set the sample size in advance, and investigators knew the group allocation.

TCR beta CDR3 regions were amplified from RNA transcripts. The first round of RT-PCR for the TCR CDR3 was performed with the HTBI primer set and the Qiagen OneStep RT-PCR kit. The libraries were constructed in a second round of multiplex PCR and then size-selected and purified. Libraries were sequenced paired-end with 100 bp reads on an Illumina HiSeq2000. The study's processing was this. SOAPnuke was used to process the raw data, with reads discarded if the reads contained adapters or uncalled bases, had a mean Phred below 15, or lacked an exact constant-primer or identifier match. COPE v1.2.5 was used to merge high-quality paired reads, and clonotypes were defined as unique nucleotide sequences. MiTCR v1.1 was used to align the clonotypes against IMGT TRBV, TRBD and TRBJ reference segments. The analysis included only V-J combinations with a frequency above 0.0001, which together covered roughly 99% of the repertoires. A TCS score was defined as the ratio between F50 (clonal expansion) and ExV (chaos), using BLOSUM62-based TCRdist between CDR3 peptides within each V-J. Welch's t-statistics and random forest reduced 500 to 550 V-J features to 13, which were used in a naive Bayes classifier (R e1071). TCRdb reprocessed the public reads (quality trimming at Q25 with fastp, clone calling with MiXCR) and kept in-frame beta chains. Here each entry gathers all rows of one CDR3 protein and keeps the most common genes and DNA. For this entry, the V and J calls and clone size follow TCRdb and not the study's own pipeline. Counted in this sample were under 650,000 distinct CDR3 sequences; under 20% of them appeared once. 3% to 4.5% of the sample is taken by the ten largest.

Graves' hyperthyroidism was defined as stable when no progression to ophthalmopathy occurred over 18 months of follow-up. Hyperthyroidism patients were newly diagnosed, had a disease duration of under 2 months, and were aged 18 to 65 years. Any patient with an uncontrolled infection, another autoimmune disease, pregnancy or lactation was excluded. Diagnoses relied on clinical symptoms, serum thyroxine and TRAb, thyroid ultrasound and orbital computed tomography. PBMCs were isolated from about 10 ml of fresh peripheral blood by Ficoll-Paque density gradient centrifugation. Total RNA was extracted using Trizol reagent, and RNA quality was assessed on an Agilent 2100 Bioanalyzer. About this clonotype: The antigen this receptor binds is unknown. At one end the junction does not follow the germline gene, possibly because of a read error.

The sequenced sample was blood. This sequence was found in a woman aged 25-40 years with Graves' hyperthyroidism. Rearrangement joined TRBV12-3 or TRBV12-4 to TRBJ2-2; TRBD2 aligns with 11 central bases. The CDR3 protein is CASSFGTSGNSGELFF. The DNA reads as follows: TGTGCCAGCAGTTTCGGGACTAGCGGCAACAGCGGGGAGCTGTTTTTT.